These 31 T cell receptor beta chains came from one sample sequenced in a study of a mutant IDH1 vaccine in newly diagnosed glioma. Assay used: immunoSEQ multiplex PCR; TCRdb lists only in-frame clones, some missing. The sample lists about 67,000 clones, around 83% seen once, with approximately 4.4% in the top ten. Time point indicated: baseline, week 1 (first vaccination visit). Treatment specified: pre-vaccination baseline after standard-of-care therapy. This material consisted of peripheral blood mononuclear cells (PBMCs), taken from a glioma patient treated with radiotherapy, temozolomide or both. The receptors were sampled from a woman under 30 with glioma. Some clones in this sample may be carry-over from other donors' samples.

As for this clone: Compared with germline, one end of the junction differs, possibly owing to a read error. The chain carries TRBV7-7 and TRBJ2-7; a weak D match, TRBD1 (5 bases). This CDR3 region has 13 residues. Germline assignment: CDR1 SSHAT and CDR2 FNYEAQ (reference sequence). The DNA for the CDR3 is TGTGCTAGCAGCTTAACAGGCGCCTACGAGCAGTACTTC. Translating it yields CASSLTGAYEQYF.

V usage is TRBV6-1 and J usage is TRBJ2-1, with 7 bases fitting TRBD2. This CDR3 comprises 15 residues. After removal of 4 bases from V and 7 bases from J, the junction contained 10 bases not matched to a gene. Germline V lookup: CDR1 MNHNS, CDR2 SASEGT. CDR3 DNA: TGTGCCAGCAGTGTAGTCGCGGGAGAAAAGAATGAGCAGTTCTTC. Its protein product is CASSVVAGEKNEQFF.

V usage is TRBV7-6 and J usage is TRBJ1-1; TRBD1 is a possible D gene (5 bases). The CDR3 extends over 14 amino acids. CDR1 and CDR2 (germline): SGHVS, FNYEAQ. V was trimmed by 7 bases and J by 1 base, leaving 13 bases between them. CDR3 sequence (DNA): TGTGCCAGCAAAGGGACCCTTGAGAACACTGAAGCTTTCTTT. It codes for CASKGTLENTEAFF.

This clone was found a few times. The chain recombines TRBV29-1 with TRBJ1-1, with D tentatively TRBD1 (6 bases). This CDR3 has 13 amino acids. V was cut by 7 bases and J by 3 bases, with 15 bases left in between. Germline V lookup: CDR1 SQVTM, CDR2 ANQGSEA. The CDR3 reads CSALQGGYTEAFF. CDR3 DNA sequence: TGCAGCGCGTTACAGGGAGGGTACACTGAAGCTTTCTTT.

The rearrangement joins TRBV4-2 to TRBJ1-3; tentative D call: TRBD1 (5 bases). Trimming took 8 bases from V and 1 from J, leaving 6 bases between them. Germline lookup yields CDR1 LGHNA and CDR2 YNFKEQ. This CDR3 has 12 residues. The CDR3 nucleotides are TGTGCCAGCCGGGGGTCTGGAAACACCATATATTTT. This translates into CASRGSGNTIYF.

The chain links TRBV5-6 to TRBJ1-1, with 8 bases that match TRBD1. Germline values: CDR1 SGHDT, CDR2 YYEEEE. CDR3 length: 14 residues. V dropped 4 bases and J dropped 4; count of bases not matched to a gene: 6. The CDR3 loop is CASSKTGVSTEAFF. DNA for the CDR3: TGTGCCAGCAGCAAGACAGGGGTTTCCACTGAAGCTTTCTTT. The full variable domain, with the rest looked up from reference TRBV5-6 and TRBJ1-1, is DAGVTQSPTHLIKTRGQQVTLRCSPKSGHDTVSWYQQALGQGPQFIFQYYEEEERQRGNFPDRFSGHQFPNYSSELNVNALLLGDSALYLCASSKTGVSTEAFFGQGTRLTVV.

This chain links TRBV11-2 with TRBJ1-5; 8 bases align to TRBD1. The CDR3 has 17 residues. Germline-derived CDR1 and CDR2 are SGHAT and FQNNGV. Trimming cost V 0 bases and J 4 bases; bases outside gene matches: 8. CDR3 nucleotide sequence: TGTGCCAGCAGCTTAGATAACAGGGGGATACGAAATCAGCCCCAGCATTTT. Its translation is CASSLDNRGIRNQPQHF.

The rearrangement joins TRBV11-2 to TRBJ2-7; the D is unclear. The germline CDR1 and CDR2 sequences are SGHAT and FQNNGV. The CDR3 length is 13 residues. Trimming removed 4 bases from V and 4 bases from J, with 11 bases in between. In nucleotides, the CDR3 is TGTGCCAGCAGCTACCAACGGGTATACGAGCAGTACTTC. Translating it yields CASSYQRVYEQYF.

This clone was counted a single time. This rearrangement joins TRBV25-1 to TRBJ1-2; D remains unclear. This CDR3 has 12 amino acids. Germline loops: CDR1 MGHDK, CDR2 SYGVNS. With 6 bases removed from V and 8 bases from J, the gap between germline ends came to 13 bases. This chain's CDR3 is CASRAPLTGYTF. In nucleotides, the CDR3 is TGTGCCAGCAGGGCACCTCTGACGGGCTACACCTTC.

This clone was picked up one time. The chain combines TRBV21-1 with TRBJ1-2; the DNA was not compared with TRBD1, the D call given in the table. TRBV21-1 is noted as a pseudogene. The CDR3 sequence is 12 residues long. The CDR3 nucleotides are TGTGCCAGCAGCATACAGGGGCGAGGCTACACCTTC. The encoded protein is CASSIQGRGYTF.

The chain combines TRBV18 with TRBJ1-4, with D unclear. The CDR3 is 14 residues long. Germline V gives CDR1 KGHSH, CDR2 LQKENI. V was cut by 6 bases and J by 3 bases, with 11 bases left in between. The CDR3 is CASSHSESNEKLFF. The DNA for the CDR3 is TGTGCCAGCTCCCACAGCGAATCTAATGAAAAACTGTTTTTT.

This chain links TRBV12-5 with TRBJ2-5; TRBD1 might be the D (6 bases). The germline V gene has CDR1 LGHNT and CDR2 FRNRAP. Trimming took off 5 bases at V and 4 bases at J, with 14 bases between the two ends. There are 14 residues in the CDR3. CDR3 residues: CASGPGHWGETQYF. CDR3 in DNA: TGTGCTAGTGGTCCGGGACATTGGGGAGAGACCCAGTACTTC. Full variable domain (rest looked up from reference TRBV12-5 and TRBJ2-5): DARVTQTPRHKVTEMGQEVTMRCQPILGHNTVFWYRQTMMQGLELLAYFRNRAPLDDSGMPKDRFSAEMPDATLATLKIQPSEPRDSAVYFCASGPGHWGETQYFGPGTRLLVL.

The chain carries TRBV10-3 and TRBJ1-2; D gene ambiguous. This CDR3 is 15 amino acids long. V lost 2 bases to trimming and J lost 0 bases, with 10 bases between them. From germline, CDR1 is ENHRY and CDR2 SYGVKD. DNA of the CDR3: TGTGCCATCAGTGAGGACATCGGAGCTAACTATGGCTACACCTTC. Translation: CAISEDIGANYGYTF.

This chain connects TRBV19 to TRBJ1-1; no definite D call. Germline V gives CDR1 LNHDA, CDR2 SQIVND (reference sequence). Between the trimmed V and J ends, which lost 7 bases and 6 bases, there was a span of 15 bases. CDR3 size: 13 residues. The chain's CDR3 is CASISHLPPEAFF. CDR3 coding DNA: TGTGCCAGTATATCCCACCTACCCCCTGAAGCTTTCTTT.

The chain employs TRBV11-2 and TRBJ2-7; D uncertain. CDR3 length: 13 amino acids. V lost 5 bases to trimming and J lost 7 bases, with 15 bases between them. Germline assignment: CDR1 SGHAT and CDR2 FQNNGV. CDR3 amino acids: CASSVRYLGEQYF. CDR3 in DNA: TGTGCCAGCAGCGTCCGGTACCTGGGAGAGCAGTACTTC.

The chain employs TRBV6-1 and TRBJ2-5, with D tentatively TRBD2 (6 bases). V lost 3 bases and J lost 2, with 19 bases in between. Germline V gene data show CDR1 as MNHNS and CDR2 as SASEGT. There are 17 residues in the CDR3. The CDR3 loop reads CASSDMAGRTRQETQYF. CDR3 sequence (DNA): TGTGCCAGCAGTGATATGGCCGGGAGAACGAGGCAAGAGACCCAGTACTTC.

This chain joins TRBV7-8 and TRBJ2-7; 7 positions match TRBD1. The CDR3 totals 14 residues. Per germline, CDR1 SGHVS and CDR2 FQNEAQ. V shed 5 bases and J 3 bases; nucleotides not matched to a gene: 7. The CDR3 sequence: CASSARRQGYEQYF. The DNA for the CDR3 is TGTGCCAGCAGCGCCCGCCGACAGGGCTACGAGCAGTACTTC.

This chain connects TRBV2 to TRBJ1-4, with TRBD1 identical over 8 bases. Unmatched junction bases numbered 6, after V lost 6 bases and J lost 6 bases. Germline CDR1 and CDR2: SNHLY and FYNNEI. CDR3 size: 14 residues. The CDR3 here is CASRETTGDEKLFF. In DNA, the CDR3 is TGTGCCAGCAGGGAAACGACAGGGGATGAAAAACTGTTTTTT.

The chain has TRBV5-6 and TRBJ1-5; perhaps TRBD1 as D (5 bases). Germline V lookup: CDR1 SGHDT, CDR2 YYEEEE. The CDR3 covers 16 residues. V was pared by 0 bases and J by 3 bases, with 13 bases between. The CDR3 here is CASSLEAGGYNQPQHF. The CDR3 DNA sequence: TGTGCCAGCAGCTTGGAAGCGGGGGGGTACAATCAGCCCCAGCATTTT.

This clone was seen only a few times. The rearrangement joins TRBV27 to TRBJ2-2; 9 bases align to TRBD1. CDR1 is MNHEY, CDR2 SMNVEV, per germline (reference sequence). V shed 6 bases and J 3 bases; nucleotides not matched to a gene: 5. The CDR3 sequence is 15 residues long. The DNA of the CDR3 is TGTGCCAGCAGAAAACAGGGGGCGGACACCGGGGAGCTGTTTTTT. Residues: CASRKQGADTGELFF.

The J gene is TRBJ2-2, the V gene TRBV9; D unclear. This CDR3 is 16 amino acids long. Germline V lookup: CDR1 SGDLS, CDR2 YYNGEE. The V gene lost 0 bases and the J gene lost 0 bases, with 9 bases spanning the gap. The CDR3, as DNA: TGTGCCAGCAGCGTAGGAACGGACCCGAACACCGGGGAGCTGTTTTTT. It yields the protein CASSVGTDPNTGELFF.

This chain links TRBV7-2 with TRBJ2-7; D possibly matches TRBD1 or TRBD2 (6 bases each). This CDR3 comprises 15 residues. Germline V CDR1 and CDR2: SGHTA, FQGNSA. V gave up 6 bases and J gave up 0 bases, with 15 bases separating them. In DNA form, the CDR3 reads TGTGCCAGCAGGAAACCTGGGGGGCCCTCCTACGAGCAGTACTTC. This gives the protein CASRKPGGPSYEQYF. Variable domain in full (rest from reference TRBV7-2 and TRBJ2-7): GAGVSQSPSNKVTEKGKDVELRCDPISGHTALYWYRQSLGQGLEFLIYFQGNSAPDKSGLPSDRFSAERTGGSVSTLTIQRTQQEDSAVYLCASRKPGGPSYEQYFGPGTRLTVT.

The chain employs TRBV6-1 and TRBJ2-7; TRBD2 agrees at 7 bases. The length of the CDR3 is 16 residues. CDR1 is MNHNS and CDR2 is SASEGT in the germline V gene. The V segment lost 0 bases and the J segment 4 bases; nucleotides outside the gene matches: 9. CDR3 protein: CASSEARAGPLYEQYF. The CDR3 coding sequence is TGTGCCAGCAGTGAAGCGCGAGCGGGACCCCTTTACGAGCAGTACTTC.

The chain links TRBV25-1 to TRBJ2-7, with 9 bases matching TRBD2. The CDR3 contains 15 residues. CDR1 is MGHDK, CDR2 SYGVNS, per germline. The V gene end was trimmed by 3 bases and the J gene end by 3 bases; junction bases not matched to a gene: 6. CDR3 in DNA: TGTGCCAGCAGTGACCCGACTAGCGGAGGCTACGAGCAGTACTTC. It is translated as CASSDPTSGGYEQYF.

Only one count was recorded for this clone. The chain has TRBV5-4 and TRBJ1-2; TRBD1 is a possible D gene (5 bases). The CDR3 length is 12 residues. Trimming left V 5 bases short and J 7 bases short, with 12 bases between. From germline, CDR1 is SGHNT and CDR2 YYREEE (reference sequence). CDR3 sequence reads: CASRWTIRGYTF. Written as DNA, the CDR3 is TGTGCCAGCAGATGGACAATCCGTGGCTACACCTTC.

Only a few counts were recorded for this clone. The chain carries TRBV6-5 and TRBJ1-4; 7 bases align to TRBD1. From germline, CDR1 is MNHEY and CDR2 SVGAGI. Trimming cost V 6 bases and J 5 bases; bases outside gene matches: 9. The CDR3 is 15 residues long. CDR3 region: CASSPGVRGNEKLFF. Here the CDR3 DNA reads TGTGCCAGCAGCCCCGGGGTCAGGGGGAATGAAAAACTGTTTTTT.

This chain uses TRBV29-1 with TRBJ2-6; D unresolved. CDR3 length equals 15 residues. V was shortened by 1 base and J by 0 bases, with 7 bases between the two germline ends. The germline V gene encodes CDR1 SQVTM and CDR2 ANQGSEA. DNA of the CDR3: TGCAGCGTTGAAGCGTCTACCTCTGGGGCCAACGTCCTGACTTTC. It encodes CSVEASTSGANVLTF.

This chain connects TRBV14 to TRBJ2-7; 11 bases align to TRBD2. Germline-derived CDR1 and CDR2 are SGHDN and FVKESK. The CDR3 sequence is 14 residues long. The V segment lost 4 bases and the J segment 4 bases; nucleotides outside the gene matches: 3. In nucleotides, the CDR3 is TGTGCCAGCAGCCCCGGGACTAGCGGATACGAGCAGTACTTC. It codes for CASSPGTSGYEQYF.

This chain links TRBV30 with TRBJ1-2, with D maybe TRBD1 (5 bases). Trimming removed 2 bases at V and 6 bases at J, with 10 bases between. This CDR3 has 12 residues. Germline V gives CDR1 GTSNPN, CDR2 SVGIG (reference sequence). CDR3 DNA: TGTGCCTGGAGTATAAACAGGAATGGCTACACCTTC. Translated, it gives CAWSINRNGYTF.

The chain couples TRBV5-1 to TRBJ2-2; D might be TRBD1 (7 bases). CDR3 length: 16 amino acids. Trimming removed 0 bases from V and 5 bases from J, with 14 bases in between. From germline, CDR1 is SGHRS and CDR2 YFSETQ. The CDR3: CASSLGRGRGTGELFF. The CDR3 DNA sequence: TGCGCCAGCAGCTTGGGGAGGGGGCGAGGAACCGGGGAGCTGTTTTTT. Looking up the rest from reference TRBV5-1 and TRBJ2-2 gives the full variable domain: KAGVTQTPRYLIKTRGQQVTLSCSPISGHRSVSWYQQTPGQGLQFLFEYFSETQRNKGNFPGRFSGRQFSNSRSEMNVSTLELGDSALYLCASSLGRGRGTGELFFGEGSRLTVL.

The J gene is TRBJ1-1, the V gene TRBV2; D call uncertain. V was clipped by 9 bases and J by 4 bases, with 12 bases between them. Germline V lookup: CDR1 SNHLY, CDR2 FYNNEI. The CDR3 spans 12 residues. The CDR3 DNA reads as TGTGCCAGTGAAAAGGGCCTCACTGAAGCTTTCTTT. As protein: CASEKGLTEAFF.